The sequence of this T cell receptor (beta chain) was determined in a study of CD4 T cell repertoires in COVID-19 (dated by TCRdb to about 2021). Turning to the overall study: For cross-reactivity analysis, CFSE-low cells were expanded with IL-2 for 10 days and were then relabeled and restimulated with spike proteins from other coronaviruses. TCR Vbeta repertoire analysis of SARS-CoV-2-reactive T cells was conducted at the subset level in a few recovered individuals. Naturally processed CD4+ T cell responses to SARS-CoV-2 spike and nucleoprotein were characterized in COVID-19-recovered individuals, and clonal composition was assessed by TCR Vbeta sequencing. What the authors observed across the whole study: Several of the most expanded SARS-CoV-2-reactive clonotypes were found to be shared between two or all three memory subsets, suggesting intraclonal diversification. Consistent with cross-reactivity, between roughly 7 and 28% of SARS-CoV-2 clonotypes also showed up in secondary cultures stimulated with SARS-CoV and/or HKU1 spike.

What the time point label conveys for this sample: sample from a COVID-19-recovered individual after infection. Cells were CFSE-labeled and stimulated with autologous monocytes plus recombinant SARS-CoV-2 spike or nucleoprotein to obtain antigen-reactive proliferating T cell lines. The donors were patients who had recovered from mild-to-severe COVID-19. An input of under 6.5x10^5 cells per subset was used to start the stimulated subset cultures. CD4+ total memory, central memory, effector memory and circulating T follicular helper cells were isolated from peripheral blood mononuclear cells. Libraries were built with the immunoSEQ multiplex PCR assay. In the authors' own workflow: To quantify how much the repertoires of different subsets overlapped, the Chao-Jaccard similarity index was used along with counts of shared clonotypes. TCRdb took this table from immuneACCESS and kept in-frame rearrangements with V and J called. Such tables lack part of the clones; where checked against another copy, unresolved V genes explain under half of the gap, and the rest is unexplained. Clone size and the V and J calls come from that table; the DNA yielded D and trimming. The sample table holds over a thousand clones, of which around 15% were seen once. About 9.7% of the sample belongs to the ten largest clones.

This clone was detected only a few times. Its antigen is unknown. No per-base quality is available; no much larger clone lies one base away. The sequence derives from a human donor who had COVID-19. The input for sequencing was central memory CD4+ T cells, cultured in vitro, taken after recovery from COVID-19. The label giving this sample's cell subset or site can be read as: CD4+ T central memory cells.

The CDR3: CAWKPLPSYNSPLHF. The DNA sequence reads TGTGCCTGGAAACCCCTCCCCTCCTATAATTCACCCCTCCACTTT. The chain is assembled from TRBV30 and TRBJ1-6, with no confident D gene call. From a lookup of the germline V gene (reference sequence), CDR1 and CDR2 are GTSNPN and SVGIG. From its cysteine to its phenylalanine, the CDR3 spans 15 amino acids. Solely the CDR3 DNA is kept, with 45 bases framed from the first base. The V end loses 4 bases and the J end loses 0 bases, and a stretch of 10 bases separates them.